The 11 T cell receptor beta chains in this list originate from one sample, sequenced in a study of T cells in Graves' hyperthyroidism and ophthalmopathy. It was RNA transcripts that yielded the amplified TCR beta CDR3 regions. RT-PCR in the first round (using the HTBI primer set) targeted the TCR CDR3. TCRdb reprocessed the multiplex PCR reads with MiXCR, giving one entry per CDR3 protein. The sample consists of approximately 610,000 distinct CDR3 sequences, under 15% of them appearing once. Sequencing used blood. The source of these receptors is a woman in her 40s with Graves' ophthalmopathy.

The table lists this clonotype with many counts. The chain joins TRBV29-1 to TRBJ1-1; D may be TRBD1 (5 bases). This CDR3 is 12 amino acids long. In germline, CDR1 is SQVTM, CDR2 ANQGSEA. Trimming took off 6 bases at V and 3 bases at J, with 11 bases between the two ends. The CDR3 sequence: CSVTRGDTEAFF. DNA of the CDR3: TGCAGCGTAACCCGGGGGGACACTGAAGCTTTCTTT.

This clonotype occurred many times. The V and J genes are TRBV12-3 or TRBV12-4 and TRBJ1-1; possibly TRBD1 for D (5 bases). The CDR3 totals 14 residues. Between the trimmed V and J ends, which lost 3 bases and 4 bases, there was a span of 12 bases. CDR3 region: CASSLEQAGTEAFF. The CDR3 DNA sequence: TGTGCCAGCAGTTTGGAACAGGCGGGCACTGAAGCTTTCTTT.

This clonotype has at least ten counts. CDR3 DNA sequence: TGTGCCAGTACTACGGGACCTGAAGCTTTCTTT. It specifies CASTTGPEAFF. The V and J genes are TRBV6-1 and TRBJ1-1; perhaps TRBD1 as D (5 bases). The CDR3 covers 11 residues. Germline CDR1 reads MNHNS; CDR2 reads SASEGT. Trimming removed 9 bases at V and 6 bases at J, with 11 bases between.

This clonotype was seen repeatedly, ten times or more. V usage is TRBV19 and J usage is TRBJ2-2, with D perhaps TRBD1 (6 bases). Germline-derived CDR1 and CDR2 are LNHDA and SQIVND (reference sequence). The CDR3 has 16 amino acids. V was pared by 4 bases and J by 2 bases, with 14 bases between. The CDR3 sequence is CASSSPFRGNTGELFF. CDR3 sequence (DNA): TGTGCCAGTAGTAGTCCCTTCAGGGGAAACACCGGGGAGCTGTTTTTT.

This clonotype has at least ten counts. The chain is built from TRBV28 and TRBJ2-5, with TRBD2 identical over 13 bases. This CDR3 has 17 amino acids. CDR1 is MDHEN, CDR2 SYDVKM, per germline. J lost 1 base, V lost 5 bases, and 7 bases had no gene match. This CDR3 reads CASSAQGLAGLQETQYF. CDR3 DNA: TGTGCCAGCAGTGCCCAGGGACTAGCGGGGCTCCAAGAGACCCAGTACTTC.

CDR3 in DNA: TGTGCCACTGGACTAAACACCGGGGAGCTGTTTTTT. Translating gives CATGLNTGELFF. The V call is TRBV10-3, the J call TRBJ2-2; TRBD2 is a possible D gene (6 bases). V gave up 10 bases and J gave up 2 bases, with 8 bases separating them. CDR3 size: 12 residues. Germline V lookup: CDR1 ENHRY, CDR2 SYGVKD.

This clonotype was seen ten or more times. CDR3 region: CASSTGTSVLGNRGQYF. CDR3 nucleotides: TGTGCCAGCAGTACCGGGACTAGCGTTTTAGGGAACCGGGGGCAGTACTTC. The chain combines TRBV12-3 or TRBV12-4 with TRBJ2-7, with 10 nucleotides matching TRBD2. The CDR3 has 17 residues. After removal of 5 bases from V and 9 bases from J, the junction contained 19 bases not matched to a gene.

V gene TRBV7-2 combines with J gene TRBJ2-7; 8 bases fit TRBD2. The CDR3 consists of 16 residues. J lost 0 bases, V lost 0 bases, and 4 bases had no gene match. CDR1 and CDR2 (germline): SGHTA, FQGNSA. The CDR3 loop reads CASSLAPSGSSYEQYF. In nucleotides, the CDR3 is TGTGCCAGCAGCTTAGCCCCCAGCGGGAGCTCCTACGAGCAGTACTTC.

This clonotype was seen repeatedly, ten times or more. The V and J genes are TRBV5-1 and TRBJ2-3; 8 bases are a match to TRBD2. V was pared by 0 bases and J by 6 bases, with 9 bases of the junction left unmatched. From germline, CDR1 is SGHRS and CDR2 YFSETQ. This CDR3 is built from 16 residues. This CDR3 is CASSLGGLALSDTQYF. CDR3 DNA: TGCGCCAGCAGCTTGGGTGGACTAGCATTATCGGATACGCAGTATTTT.

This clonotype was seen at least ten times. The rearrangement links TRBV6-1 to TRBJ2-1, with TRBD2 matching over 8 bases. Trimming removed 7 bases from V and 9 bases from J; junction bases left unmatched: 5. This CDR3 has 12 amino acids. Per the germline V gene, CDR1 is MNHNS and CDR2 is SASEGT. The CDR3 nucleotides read TGTGCCAGCACCTACGGGGGGGGTGAGCAGTTCTTC. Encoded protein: CASTYGGGEQFF.

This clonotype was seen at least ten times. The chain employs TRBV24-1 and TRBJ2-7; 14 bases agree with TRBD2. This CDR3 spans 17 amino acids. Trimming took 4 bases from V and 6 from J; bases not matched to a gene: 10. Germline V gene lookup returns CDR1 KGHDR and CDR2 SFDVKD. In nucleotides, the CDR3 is TGTGCCACCAGTGACTCAGGGACTAGCGGGAGTATGGGCGAGCAGTACTTC. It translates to CATSDSGTSGSMGEQYF.